The 24 T cell receptor beta chains given below trace back to one sample, sequenced in a study of T cells after yellow fever vaccination. TCRdb processed the 5' RACE reads anew with MiXCR; each CDR3 protein has one entry. The data show roughly 500,000 distinct CDR3 sequences, with under 25% seen just once and approximately 15% held by the top ten. The sequences come from PBMCs, collected 15 days after the yellow fever booster vaccination. These receptor sequences come from a man under 40 who received the YFV17D yellow fever vaccine.

The chain recombines TRBV18 with TRBJ2-1, with 10 bases that match TRBD2. J gave up 0 bases and V 5 bases, and 4 bases lay outside the gene matches. The CDR3 extends over 16 amino acids. Germline CDR1 KGHSH, CDR2 LQKENI. The CDR3 here is CASSVLAGASYNEQFF. DNA for the CDR3: TGTGCCAGCTCAGTTCTAGCGGGAGCCTCCTACAATGAGCAGTTCTTC. The whole variable domain, filled in from reference TRBV18 and TRBJ2-1, reads NAGVMQNPRHLVRRRGQEARLRCSPMKGHSHVYWYRQLPEEGLKFMVYLQKENIIDESGMPKERFSAEFPKEGPSILRIQQVVRGDSAAYFCASSVLAGASYNEQFFGPGTRLTVL.

CDR3 DNA: TGCGCCAGCACAGCTTCGGACAGAGAAAAACTGTTTTTT. Its protein is CASTASDREKLFF. The rearrangement joins TRBV5-1 to TRBJ1-4, with D possibly TRBD1 on 6 matching bases. Trimming removed 6 bases at V and 8 bases at J, with 14 bases between. The CDR3 length is 13 residues. The germline V gene encodes CDR1 SGHRS and CDR2 YFSETQ.

In this sample, this clonotype turned up a few times. The chain combines TRBV28 with TRBJ2-1; no firm D call. This CDR3 is built from 13 residues. The germline gives CDR1 MDHEN, CDR2 SYDVKM. Between the trimmed V and J ends, which lost 6 bases and 2 bases, there was a span of 8 bases. The DNA of the CDR3 is TGTGCCAGCAGGGCCGGAACCTACAATGAGCAGTTCTTC. The encoded protein is CASRAGTYNEQFF.

The V gene is TRBV12-3 or TRBV12-4, the J gene TRBJ2-1; the D gene is possibly TRBD1 (6 bases). The CDR3 runs 12 residues. CDR3 residues: CVTGSSYNEQFF. CDR3 nucleotides: TGTGTCACAGGGAGCTCCTACAATGAGCAGTTCTTC.

This clonotype came up many times. The chain uses TRBV5-5 and TRBJ1-1; D not certain. The CDR3 contains 13 residues. Trimming shortened V by 1 base and J by 4 bases, and 8 bases separated the two germline ends. The germline gives CDR1 SGHKS, CDR2 YYEKEE (reference sequence). The CDR3 loop is CASSLRVSTEAFF. Here the CDR3 DNA reads TGTGCCAGCAGCTTGAGGGTTAGCACTGAAGCTTTCTTT.

The chain recombines TRBV7-9 with TRBJ1-2; D uncertain. The CDR3 has 11 amino acids. Trimming left V 5 bases short and J 8 bases short, with 9 bases between. Germline CDR1 and CDR2: SEHNR and FQNEAQ (reference sequence). CDR3 in amino acids: CASSDRQGYTF. Written as DNA, the CDR3 is TGTGCCAGCAGCGACCGCCAAGGCTACACCTTC. Drawing the rest from reference TRBV7-9 and TRBJ1-2, the complete variable domain is DTGVSQNPRHKITKRGQNVTFRCDPISEHNRLYWYRQTLGQGPEFLTYFQNEAQLEKSRLLSDRFSAERPKGSFSTLEIQRTEQGDSAMYLCASSDRQGYTFGSGTRLTVV.

There are a few counts of this clonotype. The rearrangement links TRBV5-1 to TRBJ2-3; TRBD1 or TRBD2 may be the D gene (5 bases each). This CDR3 contains 19 residues. Germline loops: CDR1 SGHRS, CDR2 YFSETQ. The V end lost 0 bases, the J end lost 7 bases, and 27 bases lay between the germline ends. The CDR3 DNA sequence: TGCGCCAGCAGCTTGGAGGGGCAGATCACACTAGGTCGCGGGTATACGCAGTATTTT. Amino acids: CASSLEGQITLGRGYTQYF.

The table lists this clonotype with a few counts. The rearrangement joins TRBV6-1 to TRBJ1-2, with 8 positions matching TRBD1. Looked up from germline, CDR1 is MNHNS and CDR2 is SASEGT. CDR3 length: 15 residues. The ends lost 2 bases at V and 4 bases at J; junction bases unmatched: 6. CDR3: CASSEQGARLYGYTF. The CDR3 DNA follows: TGTGCCAGCAGTGAACAGGGGGCGCGTCTCTATGGCTACACCTTC.

This clonotype was picked up a small number of times. This sequence joins TRBV29-1 and TRBJ2-1; D might be TRBD2 (5 bases). CDR3 length: 14 residues. Germline V lookup: CDR1 SQVTM, CDR2 ANQGSEA. Trimming removed 5 bases from V and 0 bases from J, with 11 bases in between. Written as DNA, the CDR3 is TGCAGCGTTCGGTCTGGGAGCTCCTACAATGAGCAGTTCTTC. Protein: CSVRSGSSYNEQFF.

The rearrangement links TRBV7-6 to TRBJ1-1; no clear D. Germline lookup yields CDR1 SGHVS and CDR2 FNYEAQ. Trimming took 2 bases from V and 1 from J, leaving 8 bases between them. CDR3 length equals 14 residues. As DNA, the CDR3 is TGTGCCAGCAGCTTATCCGGCGAGAACACTGAAGCTTTCTTT. Amino acids: CASSLSGENTEAFF.

This clonotype was seen only once. The CDR3 coding sequence is TGTGCCTGGATGGGAACCGGCGAGCAGTACTTC. Translation: CAWMGTGEQYF. This chain joins TRBV30 and TRBJ2-7, with no clear D. CDR1 and CDR2 (germline): GTSNPN, SVGIG (reference sequence). CDR3 size: 11 residues. V was clipped by 4 bases and J by 6 bases, with 10 bases between them.

This clonotype was counted a single time. This chain links TRBV5-1 with TRBJ1-6; 9 positions agree with TRBD1. Germline V CDR1 and CDR2: SGHRS, YFSETQ. The CDR3 has 14 amino acids. The J segment lost 7 bases and the V segment lost 9 bases, leaving 8 bases of the junction unmatched. CDR3 nucleotides: TGCGCCAACCGACTACAGGGGGCCAATTCACCCCTCCACTTT. Encoded protein: CANRLQGANSPLHF. The whole variable domain, filled in from reference TRBV5-1 and TRBJ1-6, reads KAGVTQTPRYLIKTRGQQVTLSCSPISGHRSVSWYQQTPGQGLQFLFEYFSETQRNKGNFPGRFSGRQFSNSRSEMNVSTLELGDSALYLCANRLQGANSPLHFGNGTRLTVT.

V gene TRBV5-1 combines with J gene TRBJ2-2, with D unclear. V was clipped by 6 bases and J by 0 bases, with 9 bases between them. Germline CDR1 SGHRS, CDR2 YFSETQ. CDR3 size: 14 residues. CDR3 sequence (DNA): TGCGCCAGCATCAGTGGGTCGAACACCGGGGAGCTGTTTTTT. It codes for CASISGSNTGELFF.

The V gene is TRBV4-1, the J gene TRBJ2-1; 7 bases map to TRBD1. Germline V gene sequence: CDR1 MGHRA, CDR2 YSYEKL. Unmatched junction bases numbered 13, after V lost 4 bases and J lost 7 bases. The CDR3 runs to 16 residues. CDR3 sequence reads: CASSRVPRDSFNEQFF. CDR3 nucleotides: TGCGCCAGCAGCCGTGTTCCCCGGGACAGTTTTAATGAGCAGTTCTTC.

The CDR3 nucleotides read TGCAGTGCTCATGGGTATGTGAGGAGGACTGAAGCTTTCTTT. This sequence encodes CSAHGYVRRTEAFF. The V call is TRBV20-1, the J call TRBJ1-1; no firm D call. This CDR3 spans 14 amino acids. With 5 bases removed from V and 5 bases from J, the gap between germline ends came to 18 bases. Germline V lookup: CDR1 DFQATT, CDR2 SNEGSKA (reference sequence).

This clonotype was picked up a small number of times. The rearrangement joins TRBV20-1 to TRBJ2-7; TRBD1 or TRBD2 may be the D gene (5 bases each). The germline gives CDR1 DFQATT, CDR2 SNEGSKA (reference sequence). The CDR3 spans 13 residues. Trimming took 1 base from V and 1 from J, leaving 8 bases between them. The CDR3 nucleotides read TGCAGTGCTAGAGGGGACGGATCCTACGAGCAGTACTTC. Amino acids: CSARGDGSYEQYF.

This clonotype has a handful of counts. V is TRBV7-3 and J is TRBJ2-1; 7 nucleotides agree with TRBD2. Germline V lookup: CDR1 SGHTA, CDR2 FQGTGA. The V segment lost 5 bases and the J segment 8 bases; nucleotides outside the gene matches: 9. The CDR3 length is 14 residues. CDR3 in DNA: TGTGCCAGCAGCCTAAGGGCAGGGAGGGATGAGCAGTTCTTC. This encodes CASSLRAGRDEQFF.

The chain carries TRBV10-3 and TRBJ1-2, with a weak D call TRBD1 (5 bases). This CDR3 has 13 amino acids. The germline V gene encodes CDR1 ENHRY and CDR2 SYGVKD. Trimming cost V 7 bases and J 4 bases, with 13 bases left between them. CDR3 residues: CAITRDVFYGYTF. CDR3 sequence (DNA): TGTGCCATCACCCGGGACGTGTTCTATGGCTACACCTTC.

The chain links TRBV6-5 to TRBJ2-3; D may be TRBD2 (6 bases). The germline V gene encodes CDR1 MNHEY and CDR2 SVGAGI. V was clipped by 2 bases and J by 6 bases, with 15 bases between them. This CDR3 region has 15 residues. Written as DNA, the CDR3 is TGTGCCAGCAGTTACGGCAGCGGGTCTCTGGATACGCAGTATTTT. Its translation: CASSYGSGSLDTQYF.

In this sample, this clonotype turned up a few times. The CDR3, as DNA: TGTGCCAGCAGTTTTAGGCTGAACACCGGGGAGCTGTTTTTT. Translating gives CASSFRLNTGELFF. V and J are TRBV12-3 or TRBV12-4 and TRBJ2-2; D is uncertain. V was clipped by 3 bases and J by 1 base, with 6 bases between them. The CDR3 contains 14 residues.

This chain uses TRBV6-4 with TRBJ1-6; D gene unclear. V lost 6 bases and J lost 11, with 14 bases in between. Germline lookup yields CDR1 MRHNA and CDR2 SNTAGT. CDR3 length equals 13 residues. The CDR3 loop is CASSATPMAPLHF. CDR3 nucleotides: TGTGCCAGCAGCGCCACCCCGATGGCACCCCTCCACTTT.

J is TRBJ1-4 and V is TRBV5-1; D is uncertain. Trimming took off 4 bases at V and 9 bases at J, with 19 bases between the two ends. CDR3 length equals 15 residues. The germline V gene has CDR1 SGHRS and CDR2 YFSETQ. The CDR3 loop is CASSLAREGGQKLFF. The CDR3 DNA follows: TGCGCCAGCAGCCTTGCCCGGGAGGGTGGCCAAAAACTGTTTTTT.

With regard to this clonotype: It is likely a read error, because the conserved phenylalanine at the end of the CDR3 is missing. The chain recombines TRBV10-3 with TRBJ2-3; D is perhaps TRBD2 (6 bases). V gave up 4 bases and J gave up 0 bases, with 8 bases separating them. The CDR3 extends over 14 amino acids. CDR1 and CDR2 (germline): ENHRY, SYGVKD. CDR3 in DNA: TGTGCCATCAGTGGCGGGACTAGCACAGATACGCAGTATTAT. Its translation is CAISGGTSTDTQYY.

V usage is TRBV5-1 and J usage is TRBJ2-7; D perhaps matches TRBD2 (5 bases). Trimming took 1 base from V and 6 from J, leaving 11 bases between them. CDR3 length: 13 amino acids. Per germline, CDR1 SGHRS and CDR2 YFSETQ. The CDR3 loop reads CASSLIPGVEQYF. The CDR3 DNA follows: TGCGCCAGCAGCTTGATTCCCGGGGTCGAGCAGTACTTC. The full variable domain, in which reference TRBV5-1 and TRBJ2-7 provide the parts outside the CDR3, is KAGVTQTPRYLIKTRGQQVTLSCSPISGHRSVSWYQQTPGQGLQFLFEYFSETQRNKGNFPGRFSGRQFSNSRSEMNVSTLELGDSALYLCASSLIPGVEQYFGPGTRLTVT.